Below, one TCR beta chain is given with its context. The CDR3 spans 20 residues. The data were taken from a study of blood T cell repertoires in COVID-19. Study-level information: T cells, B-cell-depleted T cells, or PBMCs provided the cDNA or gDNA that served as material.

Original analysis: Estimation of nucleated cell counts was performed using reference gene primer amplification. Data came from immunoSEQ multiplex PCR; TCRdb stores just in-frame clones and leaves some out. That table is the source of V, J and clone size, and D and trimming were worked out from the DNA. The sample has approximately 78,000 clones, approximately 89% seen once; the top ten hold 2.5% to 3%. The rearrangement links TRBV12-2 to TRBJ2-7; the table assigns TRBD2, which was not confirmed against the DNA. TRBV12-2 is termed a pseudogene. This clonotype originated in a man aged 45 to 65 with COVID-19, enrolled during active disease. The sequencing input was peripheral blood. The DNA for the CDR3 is TGTGCAAGTCGCTTAGCCTACGGGGAGGCTAGCGGGAGGGTACCCTACGAGCAGTACTTC. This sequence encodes CASRLAYGEASGRVPYEQYF.